This TCR beta chain derives from a study of OX40 agonist ivuxolimab in advanced cancers. In terms of the full investigation: Ivuxolimab, which targeted the costimulatory receptor OX40 (CD134), was an agonistic, fully human IgG2 monoclonal antibody. Partial responses were achieved by three dose-escalation patients, of whom one had hepatocellular carcinoma and two had cutaneous melanoma. The monotherapy dose-escalation portion (N = 52 patients) of the phase I ivuxolimab trial is reported in the paper. Patients were allowed to have had prior anti-PD-1, anti-PD-L1 or anti-CTLA-4 therapy, and approximately 40% of the dose-escalation patients had been treated with checkpoint inhibitors. Among the approximately 50 dose-escalation patients, roughly 20 had hepatocellular carcinoma, roughly 15 melanoma, 9 renal cell carcinoma and 9 head and neck cancer. Intravenous ivuxolimab was administered to patients every 2 weeks at six dose levels: 0.01, 0.1, 0.3, 1.5, 3 and 10 mg/kg. The purpose of peripheral TCRbeta sequencing was to test whether ivuxolimab changed TCR sequence diversity and led to clonal T-cell expansion. A male proportion of around 81% and a mean age of approximately 62 years, ranging from roughly 23 to 80, were recorded for the dose-escalation cohort.

To sequence the TCRbeta CDR3 region, genomic DNA was isolated from the sorted cells. The immunoSEQ Assay was used to sequence the TCRbeta CDR3 regions. TCRdb carries this immuneACCESS record with in-frame sequences only. Its versions omit some clonotypes, under half of them owing to an unresolved V gene in the studies checked, with the rest unexplained. For this sample there are roughly 28,000 clones; approximately 83% appear just once. In total, the top ten clones hold 28% of the sample. About this clone: The specificity of this receptor is unknown. Base qualities are not at hand, and no much larger clone is one base apart.

The paper's findings and limits, for the study overall: Low levels of normalized T-cell clonal expansion were also seen in some nonresponding patients. Partial responders in the 0.1-3.0 mg/kg groups had among the lowest normalized peripheral clonal expansion, especially among CD8+ T cells. The antigen specificity of the clonally expanded peripheral T cells was not determined. At doses from 0.1 to 3.0 mg/kg, clonal expansion was seen in both CD4+ and CD8+ blood T cells between baseline and week 6. After ivuxolimab, CD8+ T cells had more expanded clones than CD4+ T cells on average.

V was cut back by 0 bases and J by 3 bases, leaving a gap of 14 bases between them. CDR1 is given as SGHVS and CDR2 as FQNEAQ, both from the germline V gene. The CDR3 covers 17 residues, taking in both the cysteine and the phenylalanine. CDR3 DNA only is kept here, 51 bases in frame from base 1. Patients with autoimmune disease history or receiving systemic immunosuppression were excluded from the trial. Peripheral blood for TCR sequencing was collected from all dose cohorts at baseline, on cycle 4 day 1, and on cycle 7 day 1. Samples came from an open-label, multicenter, first-in-human phase I dose-escalation trial of ivuxolimab. Adults with locally advanced or metastatic melanoma, renal cell, hepatocellular, or head and neck squamous cell carcinoma were enrolled in the trial. CD4+ and CD8+ T cells were sorted separately from peripheral blood before TCR sequencing.

The sequence is built from TRBV7-8 and TRBJ1-4, and the D gene may be TRBD1, 5 bases matching. This clonotype was obtained from an adult with an advanced solid tumor such as melanoma, head and neck, liver or kidney cancer. The specimen comprised CD4+ or CD8+ T cells sorted from blood, sampled in a trial of the OX40 agonist ivuxolimab. The DNA sequence is given as TGTGCCAGCAGCTTAGCGAACGGGGAAGGGGCTAATGAAAAACTGTTTTTT. This gives the protein CASSLANGEGANEKLFF.